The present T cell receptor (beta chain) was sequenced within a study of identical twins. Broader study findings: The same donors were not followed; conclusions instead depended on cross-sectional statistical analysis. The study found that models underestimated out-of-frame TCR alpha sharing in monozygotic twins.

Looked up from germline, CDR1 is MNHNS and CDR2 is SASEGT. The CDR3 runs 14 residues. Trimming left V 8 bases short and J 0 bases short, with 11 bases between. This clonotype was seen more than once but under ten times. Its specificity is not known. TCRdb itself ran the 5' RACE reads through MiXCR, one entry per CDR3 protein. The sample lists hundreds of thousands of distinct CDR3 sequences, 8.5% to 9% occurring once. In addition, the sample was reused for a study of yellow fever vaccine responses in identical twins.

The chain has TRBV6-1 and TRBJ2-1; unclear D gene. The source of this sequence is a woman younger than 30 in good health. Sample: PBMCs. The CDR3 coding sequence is TGTGCCAGCTTTAGGGATAGCTCCTACAATGAGCAGTTCTTC. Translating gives CASFRDSSYNEQFF.